These 16 T cell receptor beta chains originate from one sample sequenced in a study of blood T cell repertoires in COVID-19. Sequencing used immunoSEQ multiplex PCR; TCRdb keeps in-frame clones, though not all of them. The sample lists more than 100,000 clones, about 87% occurring once. Sequencing was carried out using peripheral blood. All receptors derive from a human donor in a cohort sampled during active or convalescent COVID-19.

This chain links TRBV19 with TRBJ1-1, with D possibly being TRBD1 (6 bases). Germline CDR1 is LNHDA and CDR2 is SQIVND (reference sequence). Trimming took 3 bases from V and 6 from J, leaving 11 bases between them. There are 13 residues in the CDR3. In DNA, the CDR3 is TGTGCCAGTAGTATTGCGGCAGGGGCTGAAGCTTTCTTT. This translates into CASSIAAGAEAFF. Full variable domain (missing parts from reference TRBV19 and TRBJ1-1): DGGITQSPKYLFRKEGQNVTLSCEQNLNHDAMYWYRQDPGQGLRLIYYSQIVNDFQKGDIAEGYSVSREKKESFPLTVTSAQKNPTAFYLCASSIAAGAEAFFGQGTRLTVV.

The CDR3 spells CATRVITEAFF. The CDR3 DNA is TGTGCCACCCGGGTTATCACTGAAGCTTTCTTT. The chain uses TRBV19 and TRBJ1-1; D is unresolved. V was pared by 10 bases and J by 4 bases, with 10 bases between. CDR1 LNHDA and CDR2 SQIVND come from the germline V gene (reference sequence). CDR3 size: 11 residues.

The rearrangement joins TRBV19 to TRBJ1-3; no clear D gene. Trimming removed 5 bases from V and 2 bases from J, with 10 bases in between. The CDR3 totals 14 residues. The V gene's germline CDR1 is LNHDA and CDR2 SQIVND (reference sequence). Here the CDR3 reads CASSRPSTGNTIYF. DNA of the CDR3: TGTGCCAGTAGTCGTCCGAGTACTGGAAACACCATATATTTT.

The rearrangement joins TRBV14 to TRBJ1-1; no reliable D call. Trimming cost V 1 base and J 10 bases, with 7 bases left between them. The germline gives CDR1 SGHDN, CDR2 FVKESK. The CDR3 has 11 amino acids. For the CDR3, the DNA is TGTGCCAGCAGCCAAGGGCTGATAGCTTTCTTT. This translates into CASSQGLIAFF.

The rearrangement uses TRBV18 and TRBJ1-2, with a weak D call TRBD1 (5 bases). Germline lookup yields CDR1 KGHSH and CDR2 LQKENI. The CDR3 length is 14 residues. V lost 3 bases and J lost 4, with 12 bases in between. The CDR3 loop is CASSPSGAAYGYTF. CDR3 coding DNA: TGTGCCAGCTCACCGAGCGGGGCCGCCTATGGCTACACCTTC.

V and J are TRBV2 and TRBJ1-1; TRBD1 agrees at 9 bases. The V segment lost 6 bases and the J segment 3 bases; nucleotides outside the gene matches: 5. CDR1 SNHLY and CDR2 FYNNEI come from the germline V gene. The CDR3 loop spans 14 amino acids. The CDR3 here is CASSGTGFYTEAFF. CDR3 sequence (DNA): TGTGCCAGCAGCGGGACAGGGTTTTACACTGAAGCTTTCTTT. Together with reference TRBV2 and TRBJ1-1, the CDR3 gives the full variable domain: EPEVTQTPSHQVTQMGQEVILRCVPISNHLYFYWYRQILGQKVEFLVSFYNNEISEKSEIFDDQFSVERPDGSNFTLKIRSTKLEDSAMYFCASSGTGFYTEAFFGQGTRLTVV.

The J gene is TRBJ1-4, the V gene TRBV30, with 8 bases that match TRBD1. The CDR3 spans 16 residues. V lost 2 bases and J lost 6; bases outside the gene matches: 11. CDR1 and CDR2 from the germline V gene are GTSNPN and SVGIG (reference sequence). In DNA form, the CDR3 reads TGTGCCTGGAGTCCGAATCAGGGGGCCCCGTATGAAAAACTGTTTTTT. This codes for CAWSPNQGAPYEKLFF.

The V gene is TRBV5-7, the J gene TRBJ1-2; no firm D call. TRBV5-7 is an ORF, and what it does is uncertain. Trimming took off 1 base at V and 3 bases at J, with 10 bases between the two ends. The CDR3 extends over 14 amino acids. DNA of the CDR3: TGTGCCAGCAGCTTGCTCAGGTCCGACTATGGCTACACCTTC. Its protein product is CASSLLRSDYGYTF.

This chain connects TRBV6-5 to TRBJ1-1, with 7 bases fitting TRBD1. CDR1 and CDR2 (germline): MNHEY, SVGAGI. V shed 8 bases and J 2 bases; nucleotides not matched to a gene: 5. CDR3 size: 13 residues. In nucleotides, the CDR3 is TGTGCCAGCGCCTGGGACAGTAACACTGAAGCTTTCTTT. Translating it yields CASAWDSNTEAFF.

The rearrangement joins TRBV6-5 to TRBJ1-4; the D gene is possibly TRBD1 (5 bases). Germline CDR1 MNHEY, CDR2 SVGAGI. The CDR3 is made up of 15 amino acids. V was shortened by 5 bases and J by 7 bases, with 17 bases between the two germline ends. CDR3 loop: CASSPGGRASEKLFF. CDR3 bases: TGTGCCAGCAGTCCCGGGGGGAGGGCTAGTGAAAAACTGTTTTTT.

This chain connects TRBV5-1 to TRBJ1-1; 7 positions agree with TRBD1. V was pared by 5 bases and J by 2 bases, with 9 bases of the junction left unmatched. Germline loops: CDR1 SGHRS, CDR2 YFSETQ. This CDR3 contains 15 residues. CDR3 DNA sequence: TGCGCCAGCAGGGCTTTACAGGGGCAAAACACTGAAGCTTTCTTT. It yields the protein CASRALQGQNTEAFF.

V is TRBV9 and J is TRBJ1-5; 7 bases agree with TRBD1. V lost 4 bases to trimming and J lost 0 bases; unmatched junction nucleotides: 4. From germline, CDR1 is SGDLS and CDR2 YYNGEE. CDR3 size: 15 residues. The CDR3 is CASSQGDFSNQPQHF. CDR3 in DNA: TGTGCCAGCAGCCAGGGGGATTTTAGCAATCAGCCCCAGCATTTT.

The J gene is TRBJ1-2, the V gene TRBV7-9; D call uncertain. V dropped 4 bases and J dropped 0 bases, with 12 bases sitting between them. CDR1 SEHNR and CDR2 FQNEAQ come from the germline V gene (reference sequence). The CDR3 covers 15 residues. CDR3 sequence (DNA): TGTGCCAGCAGCTCTACTAAGAGGACTAACTATGGCTACACCTTC. It encodes CASSSTKRTNYGYTF.

The V and J genes are TRBV6-6 and TRBJ2-5, with 9 bases that match TRBD1. The CDR3 consists of 17 residues. V shed 5 bases, J shed 1 base, and the junction held 11 bases outside the gene matches. Germline V gives CDR1 MNHNY, CDR2 SVGAGI (reference sequence). The CDR3 DNA is TGTGCCAGCAGTCGCATAACTACAGGGGGCTTCCAAGAGACCCAGTACTTC. This sequence encodes CASSRITTGGFQETQYF.

The CDR3 DNA is TGTGCCAGTAGTGAGGAGGGGTGGTCAGGTGGCTACACCTTC. Protein product: CASSEEGWSGGYTF. V is TRBV19 and J is TRBJ1-2; TRBD1 might be the D (5 bases). There are 14 residues in the CDR3. V gave up 5 bases and J gave up 7 bases, with 17 bases separating them. Germline V gene sequence: CDR1 LNHDA, CDR2 SQIVND (reference sequence).

The chain carries TRBV2 and TRBJ2-3; 10 bases match TRBD2. The CDR3 is 15 residues long. Germline lookup yields CDR1 SNHLY and CDR2 FYNNEI. V lost 5 bases to trimming and J lost 0 bases; unmatched junction nucleotides: 2. As DNA, the CDR3 is TGTGCCAGCAGTATAGCGGGGGGAAGCACAGATACGCAGTATTTT. It specifies CASSIAGGSTDTQYF.